One sample yielded the 8 T cell receptor beta chains listed below, sequenced in a study of STAT3 mutations in large granular lymphocyte leukemia. Their antigens remain unidentified. The study's findings and limits: In T-cell large granular lymphocyte leukemia, about half of patients showed multiple immunodominant subclonotypes.

Sequencing was performed with immunoSEQ multiplex PCR; in TCRdb, only in-frame clones are kept and a portion is missing. This table has about 16,000 clones, approximately 85% appearing once. The sequenced material came from peripheral blood mononuclear cells. The receptors derive from a man aged 45-65 years with T-cell large granular lymphocyte leukemia. Some clones in this sample may be carry-over from other donors' samples.

J is TRBJ2-3 and V is TRBV9; D not resolved. The CDR3 extends over 17 amino acids. V shed 0 bases and J shed 0 bases, with 14 bases lying between them. The germline V gene encodes CDR1 SGDLS and CDR2 YYNGEE. For the CDR3, the DNA is TGTGCCAGCAGCGTAGCGCGGCAGACGTCTAGCACAGATACGCAGTATTTT. Its protein product is CASSVARQTSSTDTQYF.

The genes are TRBV30 and TRBJ2-5, with a possible D match to TRBD1 (5 bases). The CDR3 sequence is 12 residues long. Germline V gene lookup returns CDR1 GTSNPN and CDR2 SVGIG (reference sequence). Trimming cost V 1 base and J 4 bases, with 7 bases left between them. CDR3 amino acids: CAWSGQGETQYF. CDR3 bases: TGTGCCTGGAGTGGTCAGGGAGAGACCCAGTACTTC.

V and J are TRBV6-4 and TRBJ2-3; 9 bases line up with TRBD1. The CDR3 runs to 14 residues. The trim removed 4 bases at V and 1 base at J, leaving 0 bases unmatched. From germline, CDR1 is MRHNA and CDR2 SNTAGT. As DNA, the CDR3 is TGTGCCAGCAGTGGGACAGGGGGCACAGATACGCAGTATTTT. It yields the protein CASSGTGGTDTQYF.

The chain is built from TRBV7-9 and TRBJ1-5, with 7 nucleotides matching TRBD1. Germline values: CDR1 SEHNR, CDR2 FQNEAQ (reference sequence). Trimming removed 5 bases from V and 6 bases from J; junction bases left unmatched: 10. The CDR3 has 15 residues. The CDR3 nucleotides are TGTGCCAGCAGCCCAAGGGGAGGGGGCTCTCAGCCCCAGCATTTT. Its translation is CASSPRGGGSQPQHF.

This clone was seen once. This rearrangement joins TRBV6-5 to TRBJ2-7; TRBD2 matches 11 bases. Germline assignment: CDR1 MNHEY and CDR2 SVGAGI. J gave up 4 bases and V 0 bases, and 2 bases lay outside the gene matches. The CDR3 has 15 amino acids. The CDR3 here is CASSYSGLAAYEQYF. Here the CDR3 DNA reads TGTGCCAGCAGTTACTCGGGACTAGCGGCTTACGAGCAGTACTTC.

The CDR3 DNA follows: TGTGCCAGCAGCCCTAGCGGGAGGTCCTACAATGAGCAGTTCTTC. Its protein product is CASSPSGRSYNEQFF. The chain carries TRBV27 and TRBJ2-1, with TRBD2 identical over 11 bases. The germline gives CDR1 MNHEY, CDR2 SMNVEV (reference sequence). The junction had 2 bases not matched to a gene; V was cut back by 6 bases and J by 1 base. This CDR3 region has 15 residues.

The chain couples TRBV21-1 to TRBJ2-7; the table's D gene call, TRBD1, was not cross checked with the DNA. TRBV21-1 is a documented pseudogene. This CDR3 region has 14 residues. The CDR3 sequence is CASGYPARGYEQYF. The CDR3 DNA reads as TGTGCCAGCGGCTACCCCGCCAGGGGCTACGAGCAGTACTTC.

The rearrangement links TRBV6-4 to TRBJ2-3; 7 nucleotides agree with TRBD2. Trimming at V came to 5 bases and at J to 0 bases, leaving 5 bases not matched to a gene. The CDR3 is made up of 15 amino acids. In germline, CDR1 is MRHNA, CDR2 SNTAGT. The CDR3 spells CASSLAGESTDTQYF. The CDR3 bases are TGTGCCAGCAGTTTGGCGGGGGAGAGCACAGATACGCAGTATTTT.